This T cell receptor (beta chain) was identified during a study of molecular identifiers for immune sequencing clone quantification. To note about this clonotype: Its antigen remains unknown. A junction end diverges from the germline sequence, so it may reflect a read error.

Study-level results: Effector cells had over 99% of their molecules in clones above 20 RNA copies, while naive cells had under 1%.

The authors gated naive CD8 T cells as CD8+CD4-CCR7+CD45RA+ for sorting. TCRdb called the PCR reads again in MiXCR, with one record for every CDR3 protein. The repertoire holds some 650,000 distinct CDR3 sequences, with 20% as singletons. The specimen was naive CD8+ T cells from blood, with Jurkat cell RNA spiked in. Subset of the sample: FACS-sorted CD8+CD4-CCR7+CD45RA+ naive T cells. This TCR was sampled from a human donor in good health. Some libraries in this study had Jurkat cell RNA spiked in.

This CDR3 reads CASSQLGASGKETLYF. In nucleotides, the CDR3 is TGTGCCAGCAGCCAACTGGGGGCCAGCGGGAAAGAGACCCTGTACTTC. The V call is TRBV4-2, the J call TRBJ2-5; a weak D match, TRBD2 (7 bases). The CDR3 is 16 amino acids. Germline V CDR1 and CDR2: LGHNA, YNFKEQ.